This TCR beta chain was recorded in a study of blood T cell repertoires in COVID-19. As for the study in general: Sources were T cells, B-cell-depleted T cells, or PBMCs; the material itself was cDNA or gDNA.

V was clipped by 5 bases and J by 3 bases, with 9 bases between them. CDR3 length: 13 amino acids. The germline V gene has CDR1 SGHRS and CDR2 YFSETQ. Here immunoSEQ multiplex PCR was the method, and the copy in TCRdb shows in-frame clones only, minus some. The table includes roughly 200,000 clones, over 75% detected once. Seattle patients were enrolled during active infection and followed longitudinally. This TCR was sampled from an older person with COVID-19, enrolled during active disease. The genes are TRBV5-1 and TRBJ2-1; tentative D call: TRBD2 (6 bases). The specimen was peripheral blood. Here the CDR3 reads CASSEEGYNEQFF. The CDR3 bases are TGCGCCAGCAGTGAGGAGGGCTACAATGAGCAGTTCTTC.